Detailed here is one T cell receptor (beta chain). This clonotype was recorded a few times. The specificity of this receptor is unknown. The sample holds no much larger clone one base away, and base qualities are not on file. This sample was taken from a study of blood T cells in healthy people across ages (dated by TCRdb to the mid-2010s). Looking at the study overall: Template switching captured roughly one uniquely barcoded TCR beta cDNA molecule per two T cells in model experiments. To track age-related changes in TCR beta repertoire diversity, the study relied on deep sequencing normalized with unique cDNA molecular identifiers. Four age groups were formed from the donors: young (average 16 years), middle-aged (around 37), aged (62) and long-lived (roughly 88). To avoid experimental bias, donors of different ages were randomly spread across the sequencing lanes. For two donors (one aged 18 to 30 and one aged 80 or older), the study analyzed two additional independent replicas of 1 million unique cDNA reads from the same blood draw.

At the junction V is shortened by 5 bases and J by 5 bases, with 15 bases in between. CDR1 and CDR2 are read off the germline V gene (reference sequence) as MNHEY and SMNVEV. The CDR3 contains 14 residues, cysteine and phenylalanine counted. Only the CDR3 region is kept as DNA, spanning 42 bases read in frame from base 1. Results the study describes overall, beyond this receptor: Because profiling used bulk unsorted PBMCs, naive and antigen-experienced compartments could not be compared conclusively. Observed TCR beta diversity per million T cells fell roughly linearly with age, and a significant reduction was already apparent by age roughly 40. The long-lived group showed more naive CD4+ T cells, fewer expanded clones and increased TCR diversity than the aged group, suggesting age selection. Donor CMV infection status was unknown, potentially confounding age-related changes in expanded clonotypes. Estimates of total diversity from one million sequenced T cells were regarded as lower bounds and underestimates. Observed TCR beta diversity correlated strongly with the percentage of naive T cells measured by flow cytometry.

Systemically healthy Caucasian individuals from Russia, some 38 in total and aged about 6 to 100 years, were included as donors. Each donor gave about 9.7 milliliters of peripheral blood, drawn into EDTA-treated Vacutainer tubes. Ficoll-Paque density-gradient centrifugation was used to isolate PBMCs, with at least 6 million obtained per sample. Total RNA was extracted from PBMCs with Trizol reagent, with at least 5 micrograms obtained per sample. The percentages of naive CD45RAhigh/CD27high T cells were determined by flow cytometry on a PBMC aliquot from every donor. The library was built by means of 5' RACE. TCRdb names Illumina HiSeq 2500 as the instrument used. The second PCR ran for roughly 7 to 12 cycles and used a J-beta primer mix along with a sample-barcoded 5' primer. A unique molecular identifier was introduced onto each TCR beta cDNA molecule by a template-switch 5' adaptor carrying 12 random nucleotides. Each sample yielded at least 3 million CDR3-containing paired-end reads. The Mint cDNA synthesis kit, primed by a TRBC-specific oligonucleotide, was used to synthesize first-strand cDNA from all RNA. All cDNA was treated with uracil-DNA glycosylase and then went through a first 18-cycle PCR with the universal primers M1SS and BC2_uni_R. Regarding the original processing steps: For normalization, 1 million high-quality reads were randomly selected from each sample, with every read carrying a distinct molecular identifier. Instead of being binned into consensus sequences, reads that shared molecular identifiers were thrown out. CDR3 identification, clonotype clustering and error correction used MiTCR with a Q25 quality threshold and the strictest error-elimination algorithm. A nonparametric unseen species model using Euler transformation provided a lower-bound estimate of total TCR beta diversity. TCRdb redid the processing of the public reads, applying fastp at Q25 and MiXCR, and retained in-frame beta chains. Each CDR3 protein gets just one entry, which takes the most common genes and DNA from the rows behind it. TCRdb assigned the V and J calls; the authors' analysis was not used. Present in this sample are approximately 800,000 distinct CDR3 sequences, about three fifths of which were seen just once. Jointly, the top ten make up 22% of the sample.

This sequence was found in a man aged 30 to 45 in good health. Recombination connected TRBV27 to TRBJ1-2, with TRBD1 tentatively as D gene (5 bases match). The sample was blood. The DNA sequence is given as TGTGCCAGCAGTCCCCGTCGGGGCAGATATGGCTACACCTTC. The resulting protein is CASSPRRGRYGYTF.